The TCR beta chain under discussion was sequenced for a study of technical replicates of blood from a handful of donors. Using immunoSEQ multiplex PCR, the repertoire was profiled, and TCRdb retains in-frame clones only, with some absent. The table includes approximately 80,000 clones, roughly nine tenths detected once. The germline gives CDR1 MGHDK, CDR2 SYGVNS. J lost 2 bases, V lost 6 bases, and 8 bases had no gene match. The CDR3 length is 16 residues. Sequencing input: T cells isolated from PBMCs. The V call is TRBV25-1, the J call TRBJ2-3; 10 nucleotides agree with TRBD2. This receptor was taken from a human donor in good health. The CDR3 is CASRPGTSEFTDTQYF. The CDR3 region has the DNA TGTGCCAGCAGACCTGGGACTAGCGAGTTCACAGATACGCAGTATTTT.